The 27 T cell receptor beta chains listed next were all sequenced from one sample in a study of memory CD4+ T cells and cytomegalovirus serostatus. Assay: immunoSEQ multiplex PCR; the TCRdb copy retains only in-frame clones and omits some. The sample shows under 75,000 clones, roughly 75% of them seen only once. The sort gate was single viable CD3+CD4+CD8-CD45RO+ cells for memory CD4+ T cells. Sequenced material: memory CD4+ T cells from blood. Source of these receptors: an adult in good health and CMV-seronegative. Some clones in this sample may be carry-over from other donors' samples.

The CDR3, as DNA: TGTGCCAGCTCACCCTTTGGGACAGGGGGCTATGGCTACACCTTC. Its translation is CASSPFGTGGYGYTF. This chain links TRBV18 with TRBJ1-2, with TRBD1 matching 11 bases. CDR1 is KGHSH, CDR2 LQKENI, per germline. The V and J ends lost 3 bases and 4 bases, in that order; junction bases with no gene match: 4. The CDR3 contains 15 residues. Using reference TRBV18 and TRBJ1-2 for the parts outside the CDR3, the full variable domain is NAGVMQNPRHLVRRRGQEARLRCSPMKGHSHVYWYRQLPEEGLKFMVYLQKENIIDESGMPKERFSAEFPKEGPSILRIQQVVRGDSAAYFCASSPFGTGGYGYTFGSGTRLTVV.

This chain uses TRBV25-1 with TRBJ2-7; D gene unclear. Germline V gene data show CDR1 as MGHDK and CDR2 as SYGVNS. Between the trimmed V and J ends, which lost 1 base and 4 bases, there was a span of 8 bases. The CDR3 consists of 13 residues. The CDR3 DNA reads TGTGCCAGCAGTGAATGGTGGGATTACGAGCAGTACTTC. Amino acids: CASSEWWDYEQYF.

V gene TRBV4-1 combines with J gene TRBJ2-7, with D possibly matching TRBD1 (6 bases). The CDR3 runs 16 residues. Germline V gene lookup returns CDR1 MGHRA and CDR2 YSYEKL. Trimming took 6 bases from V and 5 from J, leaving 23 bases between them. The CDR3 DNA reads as TGCGCCAGCAGTCACTCTAACAGGGCAAAGGGCGACGAGCAGTACTTC. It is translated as CASSHSNRAKGDEQYF.

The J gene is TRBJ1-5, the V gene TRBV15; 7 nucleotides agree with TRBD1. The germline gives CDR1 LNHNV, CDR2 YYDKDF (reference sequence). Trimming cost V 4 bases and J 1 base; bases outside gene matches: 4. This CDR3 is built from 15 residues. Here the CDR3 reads CATSTYRGSNQPQHF. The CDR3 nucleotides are TGTGCCACCAGCACTTACAGGGGAAGCAATCAGCCCCAGCATTTT.

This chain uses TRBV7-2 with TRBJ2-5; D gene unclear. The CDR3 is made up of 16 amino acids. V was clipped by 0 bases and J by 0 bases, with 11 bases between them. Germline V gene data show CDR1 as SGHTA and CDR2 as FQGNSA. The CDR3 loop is CASSLAPGNYQETQYF. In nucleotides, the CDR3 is TGTGCCAGCAGCTTAGCCCCGGGCAACTACCAAGAGACCCAGTACTTC.

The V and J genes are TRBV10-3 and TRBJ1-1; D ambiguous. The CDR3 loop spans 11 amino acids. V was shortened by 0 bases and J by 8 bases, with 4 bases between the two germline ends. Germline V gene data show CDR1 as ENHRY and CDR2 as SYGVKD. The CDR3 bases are TGTGCCATCAGTGAGTCAGGGGAAGCTTTCTTT. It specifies CAISESGEAFF.

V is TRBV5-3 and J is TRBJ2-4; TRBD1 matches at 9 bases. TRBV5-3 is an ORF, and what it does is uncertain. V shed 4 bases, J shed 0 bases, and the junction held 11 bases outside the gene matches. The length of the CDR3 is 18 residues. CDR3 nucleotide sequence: TGTGCCAGAAGCCCCCCACAGGGGGCGCGAATAGCCAAAAACATTCAGTACTTC. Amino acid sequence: CARSPPQGARIAKNIQYF.

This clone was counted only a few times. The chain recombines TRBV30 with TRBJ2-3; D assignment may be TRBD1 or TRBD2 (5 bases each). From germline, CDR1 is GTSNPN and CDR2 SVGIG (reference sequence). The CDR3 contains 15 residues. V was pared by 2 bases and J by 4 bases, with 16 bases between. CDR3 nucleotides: TGTGCCTGGAGTTTACCACAGGTAGCGCCAGATACGCAGTATTTT. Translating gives CAWSLPQVAPDTQYF.

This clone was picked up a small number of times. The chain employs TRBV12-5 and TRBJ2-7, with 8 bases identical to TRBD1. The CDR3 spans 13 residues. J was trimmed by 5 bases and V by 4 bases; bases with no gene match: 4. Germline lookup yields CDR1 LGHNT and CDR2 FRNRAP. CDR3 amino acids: CASGYDRGHEQYF. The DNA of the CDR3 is TGTGCTAGTGGTTACGACAGGGGACACGAGCAGTACTTC.

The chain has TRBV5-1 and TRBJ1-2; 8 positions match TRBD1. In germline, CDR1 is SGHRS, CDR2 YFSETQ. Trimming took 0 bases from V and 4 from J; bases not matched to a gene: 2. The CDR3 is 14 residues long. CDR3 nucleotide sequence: TGCGCCAGCAGCTTGGCCGGGACAGGCTATGGCTACACCTTC. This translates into CASSLAGTGYGYTF.

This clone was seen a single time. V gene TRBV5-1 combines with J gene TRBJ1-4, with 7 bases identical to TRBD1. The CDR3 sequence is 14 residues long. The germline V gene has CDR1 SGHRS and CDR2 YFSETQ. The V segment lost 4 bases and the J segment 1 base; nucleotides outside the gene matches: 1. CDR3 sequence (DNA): TGCGCCAGCAGCCAGGGGGGAACTAATGAAAAACTGTTTTTT. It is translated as CASSQGGTNEKLFF.

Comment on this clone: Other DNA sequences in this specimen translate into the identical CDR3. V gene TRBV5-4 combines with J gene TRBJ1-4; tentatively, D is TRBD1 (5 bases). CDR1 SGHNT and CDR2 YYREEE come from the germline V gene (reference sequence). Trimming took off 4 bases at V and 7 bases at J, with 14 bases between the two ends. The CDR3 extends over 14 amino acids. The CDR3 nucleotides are TGTGCCAGCAGCCCCGGGCGGGGGGGTGAAAAACTGTTTTTT. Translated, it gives CASSPGRGGEKLFF.

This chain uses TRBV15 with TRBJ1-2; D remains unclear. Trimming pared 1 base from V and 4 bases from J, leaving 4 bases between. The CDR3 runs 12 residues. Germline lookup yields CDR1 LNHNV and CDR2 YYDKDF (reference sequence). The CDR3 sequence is CATSRGGYGYTF. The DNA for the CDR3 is TGTGCCACCAGCAGAGGGGGCTATGGCTACACCTTC.

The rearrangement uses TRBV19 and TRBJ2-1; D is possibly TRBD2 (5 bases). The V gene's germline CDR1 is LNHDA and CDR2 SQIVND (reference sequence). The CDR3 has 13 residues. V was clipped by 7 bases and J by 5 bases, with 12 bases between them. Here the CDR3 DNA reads TGTGCCAGTAAGAGGGCTACGCACAATGAGCAGTTCTTC. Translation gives CASKRATHNEQFF.

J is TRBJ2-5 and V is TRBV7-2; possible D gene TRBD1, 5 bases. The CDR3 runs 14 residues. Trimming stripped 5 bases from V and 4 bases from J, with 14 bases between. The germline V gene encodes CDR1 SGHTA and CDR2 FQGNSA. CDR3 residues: CASSRDQGGETQYF. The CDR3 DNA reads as TGTGCCAGCAGCCGAGACCAGGGTGGAGAGACCCAGTACTTC.

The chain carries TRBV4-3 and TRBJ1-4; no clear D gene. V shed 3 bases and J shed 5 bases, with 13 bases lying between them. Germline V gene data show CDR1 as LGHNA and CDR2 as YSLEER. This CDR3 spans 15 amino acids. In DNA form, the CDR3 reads TGCGCCAGCAGCCATGAGACGGGCCCCAATGAAAAACTGTTTTTT. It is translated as CASSHETGPNEKLFF.

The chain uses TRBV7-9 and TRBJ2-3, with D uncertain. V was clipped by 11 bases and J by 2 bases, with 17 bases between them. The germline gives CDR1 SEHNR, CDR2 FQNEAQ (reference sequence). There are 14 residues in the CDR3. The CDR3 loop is CAGEGRKFTDTQYF. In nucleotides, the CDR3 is TGTGCCGGGGAAGGACGTAAATTCACAGATACGCAGTATTTT. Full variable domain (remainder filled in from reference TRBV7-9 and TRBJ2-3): DTGVSQNPRHKITKRGQNVTFRCDPISEHNRLYWYRQTLGQGPEFLTYFQNEAQLEKSRLLSDRFSAERPKGSFSTLEIQRTEQGDSAMYLCAGEGRKFTDTQYFGPGTRLTVL.

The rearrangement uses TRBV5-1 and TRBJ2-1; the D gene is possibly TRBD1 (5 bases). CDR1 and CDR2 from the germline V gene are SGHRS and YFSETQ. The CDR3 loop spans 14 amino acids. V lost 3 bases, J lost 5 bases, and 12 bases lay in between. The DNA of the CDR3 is TGCGCCAGCAGCTACCTTGACAGCGACAATGAGCAGTTCTTC. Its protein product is CASSYLDSDNEQFF.

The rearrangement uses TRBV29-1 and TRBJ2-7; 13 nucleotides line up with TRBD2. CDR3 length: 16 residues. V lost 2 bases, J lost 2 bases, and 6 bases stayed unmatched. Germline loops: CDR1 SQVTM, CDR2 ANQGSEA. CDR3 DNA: TGCAGCGTTGAATCTCTTGGACTAGCGGGAGCCTACGAGCAGTACTTC. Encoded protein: CSVESLGLAGAYEQYF.

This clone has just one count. The CDR3 DNA is TGTGCCAGCTCAGCTGGACAGGGCGGCTACTACGAGCAGTACTTC. Amino acid sequence: CASSAGQGGYYEQYF. J is TRBJ2-7 and V is TRBV18, with 8 bases aligning to TRBD1. This CDR3 has 15 amino acids. CDR1 is KGHSH and CDR2 is LQKENI in the germline V gene. The V gene end was trimmed by 5 bases and the J gene end by 3 bases; junction bases not matched to a gene: 9.

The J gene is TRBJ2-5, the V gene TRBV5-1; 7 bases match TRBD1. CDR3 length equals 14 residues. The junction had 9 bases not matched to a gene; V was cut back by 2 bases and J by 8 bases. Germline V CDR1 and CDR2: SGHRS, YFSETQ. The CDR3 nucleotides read TGCGCCAGCAGCTTAAACGGACAGGCCGAAACCCAGTACTTC. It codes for CASSLNGQAETQYF.

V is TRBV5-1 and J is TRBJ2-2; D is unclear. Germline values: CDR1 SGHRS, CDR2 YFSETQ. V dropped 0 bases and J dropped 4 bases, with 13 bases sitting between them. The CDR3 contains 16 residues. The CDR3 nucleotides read TGCGCCAGCAGCTTGGCTATGGCCAGCAGCACCGGGGAGCTGTTTTTT. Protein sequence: CASSLAMASSTGELFF.

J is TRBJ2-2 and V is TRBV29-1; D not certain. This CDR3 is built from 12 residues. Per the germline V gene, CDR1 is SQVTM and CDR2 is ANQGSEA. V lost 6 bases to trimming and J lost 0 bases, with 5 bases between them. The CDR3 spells CSVTPNTGELFF. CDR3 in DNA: TGCAGCGTGACCCCGAACACCGGGGAGCTGTTTTTT.

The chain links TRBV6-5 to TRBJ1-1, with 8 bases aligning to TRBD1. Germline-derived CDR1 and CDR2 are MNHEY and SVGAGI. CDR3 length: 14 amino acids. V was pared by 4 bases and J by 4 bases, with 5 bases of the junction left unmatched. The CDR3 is CASSFYTGGTEAFF. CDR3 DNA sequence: TGTGCCAGCAGTTTTTATACAGGGGGCACTGAAGCTTTCTTT.

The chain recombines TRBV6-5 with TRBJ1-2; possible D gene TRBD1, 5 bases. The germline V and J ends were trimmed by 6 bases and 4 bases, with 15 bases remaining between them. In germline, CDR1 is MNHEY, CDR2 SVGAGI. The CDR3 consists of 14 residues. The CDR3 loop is CASSYGGIPYGYTF. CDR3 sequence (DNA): TGTGCCAGCAGCTATGGGGGGATACCCTATGGCTACACCTTC.

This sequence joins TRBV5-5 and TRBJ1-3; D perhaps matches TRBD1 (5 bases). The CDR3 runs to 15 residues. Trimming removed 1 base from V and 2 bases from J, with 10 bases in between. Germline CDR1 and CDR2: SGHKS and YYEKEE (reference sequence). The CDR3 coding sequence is TGTGCCAGCAGCTTGCAGCCGGGGGCTGGAAACACCATATATTTT. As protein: CASSLQPGAGNTIYF.

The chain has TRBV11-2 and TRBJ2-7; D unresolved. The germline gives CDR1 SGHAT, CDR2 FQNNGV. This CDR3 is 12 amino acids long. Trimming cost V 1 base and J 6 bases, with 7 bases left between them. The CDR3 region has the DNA TGTGCCAGCAGCTTAGCACCCACCGAGCAGTACTTC. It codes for CASSLAPTEQYF.